These 28 T cell receptor beta chains share one sample of origin, sequenced in a study of T cell repertoires in cytomegalovirus infection. TCRdb called the reads again in MiXCR, with one record for every CDR3 protein. The table includes 490,000 or so distinct CDR3 sequences, approximately 11% detected once. The sample was PBMCs. The receptors stem from a human donor in good health (CMV status not recorded). Some clones in this sample may be carry-over from other donors' samples.

This clonotype has ten or more counts. CDR3 in amino acids: CASLRDRGDNEQFF. The CDR3 nucleotides are TGTGCCAGCCTCCGGGACAGGGGAGACAATGAGCAGTTCTTC. The chain uses TRBV2 and TRBJ2-1, with TRBD1 matching 10 bases. Germline CDR1 is SNHLY and CDR2 is FYNNEI. The CDR3 runs 14 residues. Trimming took 8 bases from V and 5 from J; bases not matched to a gene: 6.

This clonotype was detected a few times. The gene calls are TRBV5-1 and TRBJ1-1; possible D gene TRBD1, 5 bases. Trimming removed 0 bases from V and 4 bases from J, with 13 bases in between. CDR3 length equals 15 residues. CDR1 is SGHRS and CDR2 is YFSETQ in the germline V gene. The CDR3 DNA is TGCGCCAGCAGCTTGGGGAGGGGTCGAGTCACTGAAGCTTTCTTT. Translated, it gives CASSLGRGRVTEAFF.

J is TRBJ2-2 and V is TRBV2, with 12 bases identical to TRBD2. V dropped 7 bases and J dropped 6; count of bases not matched to a gene: 9. Germline CDR1 SNHLY, CDR2 FYNNEI. This CDR3 has 16 residues. CDR3 sequence reads: CASTILAGGRSGELFF. The CDR3 DNA reads as TGTGCCAGCACTATACTAGCGGGAGGCAGATCCGGGGAGCTGTTTTTT.

The DNA for the CDR3 is TGTGCCAGCAGTTACGACATGTCGGACTATGGCTACACCTTC. This gives the protein CASSYDMSDYGYTF. The rearrangement joins TRBV6-5 to TRBJ1-2; D remains unclear. Germline assignment: CDR1 MNHEY and CDR2 SVGAGI. V was pared by 2 bases and J by 3 bases, with 10 bases between. The CDR3 has 14 residues.

This clonotype was detected many times. This sequence joins TRBV6-6 and TRBJ2-5; a possible D gene is TRBD1 (5 bases). The V gene's germline CDR1 is MNHNY and CDR2 SVGAGI (reference sequence). This CDR3 contains 13 residues. V lost 6 bases, J lost 3 bases, and 11 bases lay in between. The CDR3 loop reads CASSPRQKETQYF. In nucleotides, the CDR3 is TGTGCCAGCAGCCCCAGACAGAAAGAGACCCAGTACTTC.

This clonotype appeared many times. The chain combines TRBV20-1 with TRBJ2-5; TRBD2 aligns across 8 bases. The length of the CDR3 is 17 residues. V lost 2 bases, J lost 1 base, and 12 bases stayed unmatched. The germline gives CDR1 DFQATT, CDR2 SNEGSKA (reference sequence). The CDR3 loop reads CSARQDWLAGPQETQYF. CDR3 in DNA: TGCAGTGCTAGACAAGACTGGCTAGCGGGCCCCCAAGAGACCCAGTACTTC.

As DNA, the CDR3 is TGTGCCAGCAGCCCTGACAGGGATGGAAACACCATATATTTT. It specifies CASSPDRDGNTIYF. The rearrangement joins TRBV7-9 to TRBJ1-3; TRBD1 matches at 7 bases. Germline V gene data show CDR1 as SEHNR and CDR2 as FQNEAQ (reference sequence). The CDR3 sequence is 14 residues long. V shed 5 bases, J shed 3 bases, and the junction held 4 bases outside the gene matches.

The chain couples TRBV20-1 to TRBJ2-3; 8 nucleotides line up with TRBD2. Germline assignment: CDR1 DFQATT and CDR2 SNEGSKA (reference sequence). This CDR3 spans 12 amino acids. V trimming: 7 bases; J trimming: 6 bases; junction bases outside the gene matches: 6. CDR3: CSDQREWDTQYF. The CDR3, as DNA: TGCAGTGATCAGCGGGAGTGGGATACGCAGTATTTT.

In its sample, this clonotype was seen many times. CDR3 amino acids: CASTSLPRLGAFF. The CDR3 nucleotides are TGTGCCAGCACCTCATTACCCCGGCTCGGTGCTTTCTTT. This chain joins TRBV7-2 and TRBJ1-1, with D unclear. V was clipped by 7 bases and J by 11 bases, with 20 bases between them. Germline assignment: CDR1 SGHTA and CDR2 FQGNSA. The CDR3 covers 13 residues.

There are a few counts of this clonotype. This rearrangement joins TRBV20-1 to TRBJ2-3, with TRBD2 matching over 12 bases. Germline V gene data show CDR1 as DFQATT and CDR2 as SNEGSKA (reference sequence). The CDR3 runs 16 residues. Trimming removed 4 bases from V and 0 bases from J; junction bases left unmatched: 5. The DNA for the CDR3 is TGCAGTGCTACTGGACTAGCGGGGACTAGCACAGATACGCAGTATTTT. This codes for CSATGLAGTSTDTQYF.

A few counts support this clonotype. The chain is built from TRBV19 and TRBJ1-5; 8 bases align to TRBD1. CDR3 size: 16 residues. With V trimmed by 4 bases and J by 0 bases, 5 bases remained unmatched. Per the germline V gene, CDR1 is LNHDA and CDR2 is SQIVND (reference sequence). This chain's CDR3 is CASSRTGLYSNQPQHF. The CDR3 region has the DNA TGTGCCAGTAGTAGGACAGGGCTATATAGCAATCAGCCCCAGCATTTT.

As for this clonotype: Because the CDR3's place on the DNA is in doubt, the DNA is left out and the CDR3 is given as listed by TCRdb. The V call is TRBV5-8, the J call TRBJ2-2. The CDR3 sequence runs 15 residues, both termini included. Looked up from germline, CDR1 is SGHTS and CDR2 is YDEGEE. The chain's CDR3 is CASSWGRGNTGELSF.

This clonotype was observed many times. V gene TRBV19 combines with J gene TRBJ2-1; no clear D gene. V was shortened by 4 bases and J by 8 bases, with 3 bases between the two germline ends. The germline CDR1 and CDR2 sequences are LNHDA and SQIVND (reference sequence). The CDR3 length is 10 residues. CDR3 amino acids: CASSKDEQFF. The DNA of the CDR3 is TGTGCCAGTAGTAAGGATGAGCAGTTCTTC.

This clonotype showed up many times. The V gene is TRBV7-9, the J gene TRBJ1-1; no firm D call. V lost 2 bases and J 4 bases, leaving 8 bases between the germline ends. The CDR3 consists of 13 residues. The germline V gene has CDR1 SEHNR and CDR2 FQNEAQ (reference sequence). The CDR3 sequence is CASSLIPSTEAFF. In DNA, the CDR3 is TGTGCCAGCAGCTTAATACCGTCCACTGAAGCTTTCTTT.

This clonotype was detected many times. With a much larger clone just one base away, this may be a read error. The rearrangement links TRBV28 to TRBJ2-7; the match to TRBD1 covers 9 bases. The germline V gene has CDR1 MDHEN and CDR2 SYDVKM. This CDR3 region has 14 residues. Trimming removed 4 bases from V and 3 bases from J; junction bases left unmatched: 4. The CDR3 is CASSSGTGYYEQYF. CDR3 bases: TGTGCCAGCAGTTCCGGGACAGGGTACTACGAGCAGTACTTC.

This clonotype was found a few times. The rearrangement uses TRBV7-3 and TRBJ2-5; 14 nucleotides agree with TRBD2. Germline CDR1 SGHTA, CDR2 FQGTGA. V was clipped by 5 bases and J by 2 bases; unmatched bases: 13. The CDR3 consists of 19 residues. CDR3 protein: CASSPGGTSGSGAQETQYF. CDR3 DNA: TGTGCCAGCAGCCCTGGGGGGACTAGCGGGAGTGGGGCGCAAGAGACCCAGTACTTC.

This clonotype was counted at least ten times. This chain links TRBV12-3 or TRBV12-4 with TRBJ2-7, with TRBD2 as a possible D gene (6 bases). With 7 bases removed from V and 3 bases from J, the gap between germline ends came to 13 bases. This CDR3 is 13 amino acids long. The CDR3 sequence is CASTSGTVYEQYF. CDR3 sequence (DNA): TGTGCCAGCACCTCGGGGACTGTCTACGAGCAGTACTTC.

This clonotype was found many times. V is TRBV29-1 and J is TRBJ2-1; a weak D match, TRBD1 (6 bases). CDR1 and CDR2 (germline): SQVTM, ANQGSEA. The CDR3 totals 13 residues. Between the trimmed V and J ends, which lost 7 bases and 6 bases, there was a span of 16 bases. CDR3 loop: CSDGRGGGNEQFF. The DNA of the CDR3 is TGCAGCGACGGCAGGGGTGGAGGCAATGAGCAGTTCTTC.

The CDR3 sequence: CASSTTGDRVHGYTF. DNA of the CDR3: TGTGCCAGCAGCACTACAGGGGACCGCGTCCATGGCTACACCTTC. V gene TRBV5-4 combines with J gene TRBJ1-2; TRBD1 aligns across 7 bases. This CDR3 comprises 15 residues. Germline CDR1 and CDR2: SGHNT and YYREEE (reference sequence). V trimming: 4 bases; J trimming: 6 bases; junction bases outside the gene matches: 12.

About this clonotype itself: A much larger clonotype is one base distant, so this may be a read error. The CDR3 nucleotides are TGTGCCAGCAGTTATTATGGGACATATCAGCTCCAGCATTTT. Its protein product is CASSYYGTYQLQHF. The chain is built from TRBV6-2 or TRBV6-3 and TRBJ1-5, with D perhaps matching TRBD1 (6 bases). This CDR3 spans 14 amino acids. The germline V gene has CDR1 MNHEY and CDR2 SVGEGT.

DNA of the CDR3: TGTGCCAGCAACTACCTCCCTAGCGACAGGGTAAGCTACGAGCAGTACTTC. Translated: CASNYLPSDRVSYEQYF. The chain combines TRBV6-5 with TRBJ2-7, with D tentatively TRBD1 (7 bases). The CDR3 has 17 residues. Trimming removed 7 bases from V and 3 bases from J, with 25 bases in between. Looked up from germline, CDR1 is MNHEY and CDR2 is SVGAGI.

This clonotype was seen repeatedly, ten times or more. The V call is TRBV12-3 or TRBV12-4, the J call TRBJ2-7; D could derive from TRBD1 or TRBD2 (6 bases each). The CDR3 runs 15 residues. Between the trimmed V and J ends, which lost 0 bases and 0 bases, there was a span of 9 bases. CDR3 protein: CASSLAGGLSYEQYF. CDR3 bases: TGTGCCAGCAGTTTAGCCGGGGGCCTCTCCTACGAGCAGTACTTC.

A single count supports this clonotype. This chain joins TRBV15 and TRBJ2-2, with a weak D call TRBD2 (6 bases). The CDR3 has 16 amino acids. Trimming stripped 2 bases from V and 2 bases from J, with 12 bases between. CDR1 and CDR2 (germline): LNHNV, YYDKDF (reference sequence). The CDR3 reads CATSRPGTLNTGELFF. The CDR3 bases are TGTGCCACCAGCAGACCCGGGACTCTTAACACCGGGGAGCTGTTTTTT.

The chain combines TRBV7-9 with TRBJ2-7; 7 bases are a match to TRBD1. CDR1 SEHNR and CDR2 FQNEAQ come from the germline V gene (reference sequence). The CDR3 spans 15 residues. V shed 3 bases, J shed 0 bases, and the junction held 5 bases outside the gene matches. The CDR3: CASSLGQMNSYEQYF. The CDR3 DNA is TGTGCCAGCAGCTTGGGACAGATGAACTCCTACGAGCAGTACTTC.

This clonotype was counted at least ten times. The V and J genes are TRBV20-1 and TRBJ2-7; D may be TRBD1 (6 bases). The CDR3 spans 11 residues. Trimming cost V 6 bases and J 3 bases, with 9 bases left between them. In germline, CDR1 is DFQATT, CDR2 SNEGSKA (reference sequence). This CDR3 reads CSAPDSYEQYF. In DNA form, the CDR3 reads TGCAGTGCCCCGGACAGCTACGAGCAGTACTTC.

This clonotype occurred many times. This rearrangement joins TRBV10-3 to TRBJ2-2; D gene uncertain. CDR1 is ENHRY and CDR2 is SYGVKD in the germline V gene. Trimming cost V 4 bases and J 8 bases, with 8 bases left between them. The CDR3 is made up of 12 amino acids. This CDR3 reads CAISVAGGELFF. The DNA of the CDR3 is TGTGCCATCAGTGTAGCAGGAGGGGAGCTGTTTTTT.

This clonotype has a count of ten or more. V usage is TRBV7-2 and J usage is TRBJ1-6; tentative D call: TRBD1 (5 bases). V lost 10 bases, J lost 7 bases, and 17 bases lay in between. The CDR3 consists of 14 residues. CDR1 is SGHTA, CDR2 FQGNSA, per germline. The CDR3 nucleotides are TGTGCCATTACAGGTCGGGATTGGAATTCACCCCTCCACTTT. Translation: CAITGRDWNSPLHF. The full variable domain, rest sourced from reference TRBV7-2 and TRBJ1-6, is GAGVSQSPSNKVTEKGKDVELRCDPISGHTALYWYRQSLGQGLEFLIYFQGNSAPDKSGLPSDRFSAERTGGSVSTLTIQRTQQEDSAVYLCAITGRDWNSPLHFGNGTRLTVT.

This clonotype was seen just once. V and J are TRBV7-4 and TRBJ2-1, with D unclear. The CDR3 extends over 12 amino acids. The V and J ends lost 5 bases and 8 bases respectively, with 10 bases between them. Germline values: CDR1 SGHVT, CDR2 SQSDAQ. CDR3 loop: CASSGSVYEQFF. The CDR3 nucleotides read TGTGCCAGCAGCGGCAGCGTTTATGAGCAGTTCTTC.